A selection of T cell receptor beta chains follows, all from one sample in a study of blood T cell repertoires in COVID-19. This table comes from immunoSEQ multiplex PCR, and its TCRdb copy is limited to in-frame clones, with some not included. The table records about 86,000 clones, approximately 80% of them present only once. The sequenced sample was peripheral blood. The source is a woman aged 80 or older with active or convalescent COVID-19. CDR3s leave out the opening cysteine and the closing phenylalanine or tryptophan.

>TRBJ2-7|TRBV6-2/TRBV6-3
ASSRDSYEQY
>TRBJ1-1|TRBV19
ASSRPGTGMLNTEAF
>TRBJ1-1|TRBV29-1
SVQKQGGTEAF
>TRBJ2-1|TRBV5-6
ASSRGEGAYNEQF
>TRBJ1-4|TRBV9
ASSRGLSTNEKLF
>TRBJ2-7|TRBV6-5
ASSQVGRGPYEQY
>TRBJ1-2|TRBV5-1
ASSFTDRGFPRYGYT
>TRBJ1-1|TRBV5-1
ASSFSGYTEAF
>TRBJ1-4|TRBV6-5
ASIPGHATNEKLF
>TRBJ2-1|TRBV29-1
SVEGLASGNEQF
>TRBJ2-1|TRBV11-1
ASSPPGQGAGEQF
>TRBJ1-6|TRBV19
ASTTTGLNSPLH
>TRBJ2-7|TRBV9
ASSVGTSGPSYEQY
>TRBJ2-2|TRBV16
ASSQSSGPGELF
>TRBJ2-6|TRBV5-4
ASSFLTGGIGANVLT
>TRBJ2-7|TRBV7-2
ASSLGGQGVYEQY
>TRBJ1-4|TRBV7-2
ASSQATNEKLF
>TRBJ2-3|TRBV20-1
SASEWAGRSTDTQY
>TRBJ2-4|TRBV5-1
ASSFRLAGGRENIQY
>TRBJ1-5|TRBV27
ASMGQGSPQH